Presented here are 18 T cell receptor beta chains from one specimen sequenced in a study of shared clonotypes between healthy human individuals. Only in-frame clones appear in the TCRdb table, and some are missing; sequencing was by immunoSEQ multiplex PCR. This sample carries millions of clones, approximately 93% of them seen once, and the ten largest clones take 0.39%. Sequencing was performed on naive CD4+ T cells from PBMCs. Subset noted: CD45RA+ positively selected. The receptor set was obtained from a man aged 18 to 35 in good health. Some clones in this sample may be carry-over from other donors' samples.

The V and J genes are TRBV27 and TRBJ2-7; TRBD1 matches at 10 bases. Germline CDR1 is MNHEY and CDR2 is SMNVEV (reference sequence). With V trimmed by 6 bases and J by 0 bases, 8 bases remained unmatched. The CDR3 runs 16 residues. CDR3 bases: TGTGCCAGCAGGTTGGTGGGACAGGGGCTCTCCTACGAGCAGTACTTC. Encoded protein: CASRLVGQGLSYEQYF.

V and J are TRBV2 and TRBJ1-2, with 9 bases identical to TRBD1. V trimming: 11 bases; J trimming: 7 bases; junction bases outside the gene matches: 11. CDR1 and CDR2 (germline): SNHLY, FYNNEI. This CDR3 contains 13 residues. Written as DNA, the CDR3 is TGTGCCGGGGGGACAGGGTATTCCCCTGGCTACACCTTC. It encodes CAGGTGYSPGYTF.

The chain carries TRBV30 and TRBJ1-4; a weak D match, TRBD1 (6 bases). Per germline, CDR1 GTSNPN and CDR2 SVGIG (reference sequence). The CDR3 covers 18 residues. V was clipped by 6 bases and J by 0 bases, with 23 bases between them. DNA of the CDR3: TGTGCCTGCAAGGGACCCTGGGGAGGGGGTGCAACTAATGAAAAACTGTTTTTT. Its translation: CACKGPWGGGATNEKLFF.

For this clone: Other DNA sequences within the sample encode an identical CDR3. CDR3: CASSRGQGDQPQHF. CDR3 DNA sequence: TGTGCCAGCTCACGAGGGCAGGGGGATCAGCCCCAGCATTTT. This rearrangement joins TRBV18 to TRBJ1-5, with 7 bases lining up with TRBD1. The germline V gene encodes CDR1 KGHSH and CDR2 LQKENI. V gave up 4 bases and J gave up 5 bases; unmatched junction bases: 5. This CDR3 region has 14 residues.

V is TRBV19 and J is TRBJ1-1, with a possible D match to TRBD1 (5 bases). The V gene's germline CDR1 is LNHDA and CDR2 SQIVND (reference sequence). The CDR3 has 15 residues. V was pared by 0 bases and J by 7 bases, with 15 bases between. CDR3 bases: TGTGCCAGTAGTATAGACCCGGGGCGCCTATATGAAGCTTTCTTT. Its protein is CASSIDPGRLYEAFF.

The chain employs TRBV5-4 and TRBJ2-3; the D gene is possibly TRBD2 (6 bases). V was shortened by 2 bases and J by 3 bases, with 13 bases between the two germline ends. The germline V gene encodes CDR1 SGHNT and CDR2 YYREEE (reference sequence). The CDR3 runs 15 residues. The CDR3 DNA sequence: TGTGCCAGCAGCTTAGCGGGCCCCGGGACAGATACGCAGTATTTT. This encodes CASSLAGPGTDTQYF. The whole variable domain, remainder taken from reference TRBV5-4 and TRBJ2-3, is ETGVTQSPTHLIKTRGQQVTLRCSSQSGHNTVSWYQQALGQGPQFIFQYYREEENGRGNFPPRFSGLQFPNYSSELNVNALELDDSALYLCASSLAGPGTDTQYFGPGTRLTVL.

V and J are TRBV5-1 and TRBJ2-2, with 11 bases identical to TRBD1. The ends lost 8 bases at V and 3 bases at J; junction bases unmatched: 9. CDR1 and CDR2 (germline): SGHRS, YFSETQ. The CDR3 extends over 16 amino acids. This CDR3 reads CARFHRTGGHTGELFF. In nucleotides, the CDR3 is TGCGCCAGATTCCATCGGACAGGGGGCCACACCGGGGAGCTGTTTTTT.

The chain joins TRBV28 to TRBJ1-1, with D perhaps TRBD1 (6 bases). The V gene's germline CDR1 is MDHEN and CDR2 SYDVKM. The CDR3 runs to 14 residues. V was trimmed by 6 bases and J by 0 bases, leaving 11 bases between them. CDR3 DNA: TGTGCCAGCAGGGGACACACCATGAACACTGAAGCTTTCTTT. Protein: CASRGHTMNTEAFF. Supplemented by reference TRBV28 and TRBJ1-1, the full variable domain reads DVKVTQSSRYLVKRTGEKVFLECVQDMDHENMFWYRQDPGLGLRLIYFSYDVKMKEKGDIPEGYSVSREKKERFSLILESASTNQTSMYLCASRGHTMNTEAFFGQGTRLTVV.

Written as DNA, the CDR3 is TGTGCCAGCAGCTTATATTCGGGACAGGGCCTCGAGCAGTACTTC. It yields the protein CASSLYSGQGLEQYF. The chain uses TRBV7-2 and TRBJ2-7, with 9 bases that match TRBD1. CDR1 is SGHTA, CDR2 FQGNSA, per germline. Losses at the gene ends were 2 bases for V and 6 bases for J; bases not matched to a gene: 8. The CDR3 runs to 15 residues.

This chain links TRBV7-9 with TRBJ2-1; a possible D gene is TRBD2 (6 bases). The V end lost 5 bases, the J end lost 5 bases, and 16 bases lay between the germline ends. CDR3 length: 15 amino acids. CDR1 and CDR2 from the germline V gene are SEHNR and FQNEAQ (reference sequence). CDR3 bases: TGTGCCAGCAGCCGTCGACTAGTTGGGGACAATGAGCAGTTCTTC. Its protein is CASSRRLVGDNEQFF.

This chain links TRBV2 with TRBJ1-1, with 8 bases that match TRBD1. With V trimmed by 7 bases and J by 5 bases, 6 bases remained unmatched. The CDR3 loop spans 13 amino acids. CDR1 and CDR2 (germline): SNHLY, FYNNEI. The CDR3 is CASTQQGGTEAFF. The CDR3 DNA reads TGTGCCAGCACCCAACAGGGGGGTACTGAAGCTTTCTTT.

This clone showed up just once. The chain is built from TRBV5-1 and TRBJ2-3; 13 bases fit TRBD2. Germline V gene sequence: CDR1 SGHRS, CDR2 YFSETQ. J lost 1 base, V lost 3 bases, and 14 bases had no gene match. The length of the CDR3 is 20 residues. DNA for the CDR3: TGCGCCAGCAGCTCCCTCCTATGGACTAGCGGGAGACGCGGCACAGATACGCAGTATTTT. Translating it yields CASSSLLWTSGRRGTDTQYF.

This clone was detected only once. The V gene is TRBV11-2, the J gene TRBJ1-3; no clear D. Germline loops: CDR1 SGHAT, CDR2 FQNNGV. The CDR3 totals 17 residues. V was pared by 0 bases and J by 0 bases, with 12 bases between. CDR3 nucleotide sequence: TGTGCCAGCAGCTTAGATCCTGTGGCGGGCTCTGGAAACACCATATATTTT. It codes for CASSLDPVAGSGNTIYF.

The rearrangement links TRBV28 to TRBJ1-1, with 10 positions matching TRBD1. The germline V gene has CDR1 MDHEN and CDR2 SYDVKM. V gave up 5 bases and J gave up 5 bases; unmatched junction bases: 5. There are 14 residues in the CDR3. CDR3 DNA: TGTGCCAGCAGTCCGGACAGGGGGTATACTGAAGCTTTCTTT. Translated, it gives CASSPDRGYTEAFF.

The sample holds a few counts of this clone. This sequence joins TRBV7-9 and TRBJ1-2; tentative D call: TRBD1 (5 bases). V lost 8 bases and J 5 bases, leaving 9 bases between the germline ends. This CDR3 is built from 11 residues. CDR1 SEHNR and CDR2 FQNEAQ come from the germline V gene (reference sequence). This CDR3 is CASGTEYGYTF. The CDR3 coding sequence is TGTGCCAGCGGGACCGAGTATGGCTACACCTTC.

V is TRBV2 and J is TRBJ1-2; D is undetermined. CDR1 SNHLY and CDR2 FYNNEI come from the germline V gene. V dropped 4 bases and J dropped 2 bases, with 14 bases sitting between them. CDR3 length: 15 residues. The CDR3: CASSVYSDDNYGYTF. CDR3 in DNA: TGTGCCAGCAGTGTCTACAGTGATGACAACTATGGCTACACCTTC.

This chain joins TRBV7-7 and TRBJ2-1; 10 bases align to TRBD2. J gave up 4 bases and V 3 bases, and 3 bases lay outside the gene matches. This CDR3 comprises 15 residues. From germline, CDR1 is SSHAT and CDR2 FNYEAQ (reference sequence). The CDR3 region is CASSFTSGAYNEQFF. CDR3 coding DNA: TGTGCCAGCAGCTTCACTAGCGGGGCGTACAATGAGCAGTTCTTC.

This clone was recorded once. The same CDR3 can be traced to other DNA sequences in this sample. This chain joins TRBV9 and TRBJ2-7, with 9 bases fitting TRBD1. The CDR3 totals 15 residues. V dropped 0 bases and J dropped 4; count of bases not matched to a gene: 5. CDR1 is SGDLS and CDR2 is YYNGEE in the germline V gene. The CDR3 protein is CASSVAGTGTYEQYF. The CDR3 coding sequence is TGTGCCAGCAGCGTAGCTGGGACAGGGACATACGAGCAGTACTTC. The variable domain in full, completed from reference TRBV9 and TRBJ2-7, reads DSGVTQTPKHLITATGQRVTLRCSPRSGDLSVYWYQQSLDQGLQFLIQYYNGEERAKGNILERFSAQQFPDLHSELNLSSLELGDSALYFCASSVAGTGTYEQYFGPGTRLTVT.